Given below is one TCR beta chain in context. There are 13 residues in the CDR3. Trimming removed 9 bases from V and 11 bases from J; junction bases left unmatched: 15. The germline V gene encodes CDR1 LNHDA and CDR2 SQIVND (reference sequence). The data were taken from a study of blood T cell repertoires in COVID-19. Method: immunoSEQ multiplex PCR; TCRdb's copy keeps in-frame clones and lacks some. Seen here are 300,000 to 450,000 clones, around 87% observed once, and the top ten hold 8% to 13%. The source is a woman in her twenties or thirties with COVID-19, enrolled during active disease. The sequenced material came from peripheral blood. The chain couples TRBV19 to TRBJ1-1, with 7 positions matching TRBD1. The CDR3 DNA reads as TGTGCCAGCCCGACAGGGCCCGTTGGGTTGGCTTTCTTT. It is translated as CASPTGPVGLAFF. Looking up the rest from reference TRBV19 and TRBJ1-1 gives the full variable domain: DGGITQSPKYLFRKEGQNVTLSCEQNLNHDAMYWYRQDPGQGLRLIYYSQIVNDFQKGDIAEGYSVSREKKESFPLTVTSAQKNPTAFYLCASPTGPVGLAFFGQGTRLTVV.